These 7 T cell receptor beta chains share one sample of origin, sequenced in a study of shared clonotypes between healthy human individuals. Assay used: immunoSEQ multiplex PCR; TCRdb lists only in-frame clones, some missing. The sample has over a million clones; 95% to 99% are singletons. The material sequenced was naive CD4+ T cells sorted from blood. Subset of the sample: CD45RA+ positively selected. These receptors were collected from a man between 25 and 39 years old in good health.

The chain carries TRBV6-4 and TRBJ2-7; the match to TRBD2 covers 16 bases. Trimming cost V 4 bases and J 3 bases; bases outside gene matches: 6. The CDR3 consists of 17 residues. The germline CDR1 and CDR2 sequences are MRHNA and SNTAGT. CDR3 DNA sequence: TGTGCCAGCAGTGTACCGGGACTAGCGGGGGGGAACTACGAGCAGTACTTC. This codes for CASSVPGLAGGNYEQYF.

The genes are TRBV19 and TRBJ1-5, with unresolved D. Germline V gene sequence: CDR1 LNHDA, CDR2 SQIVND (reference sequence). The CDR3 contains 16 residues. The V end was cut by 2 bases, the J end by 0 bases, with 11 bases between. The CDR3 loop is CASSIRGRYSNQPQHF. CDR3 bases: TGTGCCAGTAGTATACGGGGTCGATATAGCAATCAGCCCCAGCATTTT.

The CDR3 here is CATRSGSPGETQYF. The CDR3 nucleotides are TGCGCCACCCGGTCAGGGAGCCCTGGGGAGACCCAGTACTTC. The rearrangement uses TRBV5-1 and TRBJ2-5; D possibly uses TRBD1 or TRBD2 (5 bases each). CDR1 is SGHRS, CDR2 YFSETQ, per germline. V was pared by 9 bases and J by 5 bases, with 20 bases between. This CDR3 is 14 amino acids long.

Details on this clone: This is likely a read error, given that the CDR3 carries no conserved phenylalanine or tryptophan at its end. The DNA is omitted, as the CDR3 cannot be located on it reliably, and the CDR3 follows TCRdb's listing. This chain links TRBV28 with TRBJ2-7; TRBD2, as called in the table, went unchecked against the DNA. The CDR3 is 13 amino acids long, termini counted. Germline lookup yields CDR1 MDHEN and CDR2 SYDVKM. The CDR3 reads CASSSANRDPFRL.

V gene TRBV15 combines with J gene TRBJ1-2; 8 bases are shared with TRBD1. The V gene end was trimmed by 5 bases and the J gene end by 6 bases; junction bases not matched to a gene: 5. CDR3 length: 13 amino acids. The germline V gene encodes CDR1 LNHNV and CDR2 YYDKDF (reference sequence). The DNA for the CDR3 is TGTGCCACCAGCTGGGGACAGGAACATGGCTACACCTTC. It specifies CATSWGQEHGYTF.

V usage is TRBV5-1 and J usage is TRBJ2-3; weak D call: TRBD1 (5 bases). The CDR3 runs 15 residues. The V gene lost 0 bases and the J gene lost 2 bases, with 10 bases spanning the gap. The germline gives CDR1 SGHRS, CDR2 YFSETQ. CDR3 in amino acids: CASSLATDLTDTQYF. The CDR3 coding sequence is TGCGCCAGCAGCTTGGCGACAGACCTCACAGATACGCAGTATTTT.

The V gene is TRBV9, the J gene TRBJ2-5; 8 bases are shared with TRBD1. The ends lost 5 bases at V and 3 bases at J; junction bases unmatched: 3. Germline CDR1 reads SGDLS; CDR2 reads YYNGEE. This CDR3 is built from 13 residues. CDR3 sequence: CASRGTGEETQYF. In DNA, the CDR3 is TGTGCCAGCAGGGGGACAGGAGAAGAGACCCAGTACTTC.